The 5 T cell receptor beta chains reported below all come from one sample, sequenced in a study of blood T cell repertoires in COVID-19. Method: immunoSEQ multiplex PCR; TCRdb's copy keeps in-frame clones and lacks some. The repertoire holds roughly 270,000 clones, 70% to 90% seen once, with 5% to 6.5% in the top ten. The sequenced material came from peripheral blood. These receptors all come from a middle-aged man with active or convalescent COVID-19.

In its sample, this clone was seen once. The V and J genes are TRBV3-1 (or the pseudogene TRBV3-2) and TRBJ2-5, with 12 bases lining up with TRBD1. The J segment lost 4 bases and the V segment lost 7 bases, leaving 16 bases of the junction unmatched. The length of the CDR3 is 18 residues. Germline lookup yields CDR1 LGHDT and CDR2 YNNKEL (reference sequence). The CDR3 nucleotides are TGTGCCAGCAACCTCCGGGACAGGGGGCGGGAAGGCACAGAGACCCAGTACTTC. It is translated as CASNLRDRGREGTETQYF.

CDR3 amino acids: CASSSGQPYGYTF. The CDR3 nucleotides read TGTGCCAGCAGTTCGGGACAGCCCTATGGCTACACCTTC. The V and J genes are TRBV5-6 and TRBJ1-2, with 7 bases that match TRBD1. After removal of 5 bases from V and 4 bases from J, the junction contained 5 bases not matched to a gene. The CDR3 covers 13 residues. The germline V gene has CDR1 SGHDT and CDR2 YYEEEE. Full variable domain (rest looked up from reference TRBV5-6 and TRBJ1-2): DAGVTQSPTHLIKTRGQQVTLRCSPKSGHDTVSWYQQALGQGPQFIFQYYEEEERQRGNFPDRFSGHQFPNYSSELNVNALLLGDSALYLCASSSGQPYGYTFGSGTRLTVV.

The chain couples TRBV5-1 to TRBJ1-1; possibly TRBD1 for D (5 bases). Germline CDR1 reads SGHRS; CDR2 reads YFSETQ. The V end lost 0 bases, the J end lost 2 bases, and 8 bases lay between the germline ends. This CDR3 is built from 14 residues. The CDR3, as DNA: TGCGCCAGCAGCTTGGAGGGACTAAACACTGAAGCTTTCTTT. This translates into CASSLEGLNTEAFF.

The chain employs TRBV28 and TRBJ2-7, with 8 bases aligning to TRBD2. The CDR3 has 14 amino acids. Trimming at V came to 6 bases and at J to 7 bases, leaving 11 bases not matched to a gene. Germline lookup yields CDR1 MDHEN and CDR2 SYDVKM. CDR3 residues: CASRIVAGSGEQYF. DNA of the CDR3: TGTGCCAGCAGAATCGTAGCGGGGTCGGGGGAGCAGTACTTC.

The rearrangement links TRBV7-9 to TRBJ2-1, with no clear D. The CDR3 loop spans 13 amino acids. The germline V and J ends were trimmed by 1 base and 6 bases, with 7 bases remaining between them. In germline, CDR1 is SEHNR, CDR2 FQNEAQ (reference sequence). CDR3 nucleotides: TGTGCCAGCAGCTTAGATGTTCTCAATGAGCAGTTCTTC. Amino acids: CASSLDVLNEQFF.